The 32 T cell receptor beta chains reported below all come from one sample, sequenced in a study of breast tumors, draining lymph nodes, adjacent tissues. Breast cancer patients provided tissue from their axillary draining lymph nodes. In TCRdb, the multiplex PCR reads were re-called with MiXCR into one record per CDR3 protein. This table holds around 230,000 distinct CDR3 sequences, roughly a third found once. The material sequenced was axillary lymph node tissue. The receptors originated from a female donor with breast cancer. Some clones in this sample may be carry-over from other donors' samples.

With respect to this clonotype: This may be a read error: a much more frequent sequence differs by one nucleotide. J is TRBJ2-5 and V is TRBV6-1, with D uncertain. The CDR3 runs to 14 residues. Germline CDR1 is MNHNS and CDR2 is SASEGT. Between the trimmed V and J ends, which lost 5 bases and 2 bases, there was a span of 12 bases. CDR3 residues: CASSRRVRQETQYF. In DNA, the CDR3 is TGTGCCAGCAGTCGACGGGTCAGACAAGAGACCCAGTACTTC.

In its sample, this clonotype was seen many times. V is TRBV29-1 and J is TRBJ2-7; maybe TRBD2 (5 bases). The CDR3 length is 13 residues. Trimming removed 4 bases at V and 5 bases at J, with 15 bases between. CDR1 is SQVTM and CDR2 is ANQGSEA in the germline V gene. The CDR3, as DNA: TGCAGCGTTGTACAGCCACCGCGGGACGAGCAGTACTTC. Translating it yields CSVVQPPRDEQYF.

This clonotype was found many times. The chain carries TRBV7-3 and TRBJ2-2; D might be TRBD1 (5 bases). The CDR3 runs to 16 residues. CDR1 and CDR2 (germline): SGHTA, FQGTGA. Trimming stripped 2 bases from V and 6 bases from J, with 16 bases between. The CDR3 bases are TGTGCCAGCAGCTTATATGGCAGGGTTCGACCCGGGGAGCTGTTTTTT. Protein sequence: CASSLYGRVRPGELFF.

About this clonotype: One base away lies a much larger clone, so this may be a sequencing read error. This chain links TRBV5-1 with TRBJ2-7; D is unresolved. CDR3 length: 13 amino acids. Per germline, CDR1 SGHRS and CDR2 YFSETQ. The CDR3 DNA sequence: TGCGCCAGCAGGGGGTCAGGACGCTACGACCAGTACTTC. Translating gives CASRGSGRYDQYF.

This clonotype was detected once. The chain uses TRBV25-1 and TRBJ2-7, with D possibly being TRBD2 (6 bases). The CDR3 has 11 residues. Germline assignment: CDR1 MGHDK and CDR2 SYGVNS. V was shortened by 8 bases and J by 6 bases, with 11 bases between the two germline ends. In DNA, the CDR3 is TGTGCCAGCGGGGGGTCTGTCGAGCAGTACTTC. Residues: CASGGSVEQYF.

Remarks on this clonotype: A single base separates this from a much larger clone, so it may be a read error. The chain recombines TRBV9 with TRBJ2-1; tentatively, D is TRBD2 (7 bases). V shed 4 bases and J shed 4 bases, with 21 bases lying between them. Germline V gene sequence: CDR1 SGDLS, CDR2 YYNGEE. This CDR3 contains 17 residues. DNA for the CDR3: TGTGCCAGCAGCCAAGAGGGGGGGGCGAGGTCATACAATGAGCAGTTCTTC. It translates to CASSQEGGARSYNEQFF.

There are many counts of this clonotype. This chain connects TRBV5-6 to TRBJ2-1; TRBD2 matches 7 bases. This CDR3 has 16 residues. With 6 bases clipped from V and 2 bases from J, the junction kept 11 bases outside the gene matches. Germline loops: CDR1 SGHDT, CDR2 YYEEEE. For the CDR3, the DNA is TGTGCCAGCACCACGGGTGGGGGGGTTACCTACAATGAGCAGTTCTTC. This sequence encodes CASTTGGGVTYNEQFF.

Many counts were recorded for this clonotype. V and J are TRBV13 and TRBJ2-2; 16 bases fit TRBD2. The CDR3 spans 18 residues. J gave up 5 bases and V 4 bases, and 7 bases lay outside the gene matches. CDR1 and CDR2 (germline): PRHDT, FYEKMQ (reference sequence). The CDR3 DNA reads as TGTGCCAGCAGCTCCGAGGGACTAGCGGGAGGGGGAACCGGGGAGCTGTTTTTT. It codes for CASSSEGLAGGGTGELFF.

This clonotype was observed many times. With a much larger clone just one base away, this may be a read error. The chain recombines TRBV7-8 with TRBJ1-2, with D unresolved. The CDR3 totals 15 residues. Germline-derived CDR1 and CDR2 are SGHVS and FQNEAQ. The CDR3 DNA reads TGTGCCAGCAGCCCCGCCGCCGGCGGAAACTATGGCTACCCCTTC. Encoded protein: CASSPAAGGNYGYPF.

At least ten counts were recorded for this clonotype. This chain uses TRBV6-6 with TRBJ2-6; perhaps TRBD2 as D (6 bases). V was pared by 8 bases and J by 4 bases, with 12 bases between. CDR1 MNHNY and CDR2 SVGAGI come from the germline V gene (reference sequence). The CDR3 extends over 14 amino acids. The CDR3 region is CASGMAGGANVLTF. CDR3 in DNA: TGTGCCAGCGGAATGGCGGGGGGGGCCAACGTCCTGACTTTC.

A few counts support this clonotype. This chain connects TRBV11-2 to TRBJ2-1, with D uncertain. CDR1 and CDR2 (germline): SGHAT, FQNNGV. Deletions cut 5 bases from V and 9 bases from J, with 17 bases between. The CDR3 has 14 residues. Here the CDR3 reads CASSTPGAAVEQFF. CDR3 in DNA: TGTGCCAGCAGCACGCCTGGCGCGGCAGTTGAGCAGTTCTTC.

At least ten counts were recorded for this clonotype. V gene TRBV29-1 combines with J gene TRBJ2-3, with D unclear. V was shortened by 6 bases and J by 5 bases, with 18 bases between the two germline ends. This CDR3 comprises 14 residues. The germline V gene has CDR1 SQVTM and CDR2 ANQGSEA. CDR3 bases: TGCAGCGTCCTCCATAATCTAGGTAAAGATACGCAGTATTTT. Translated, it gives CSVLHNLGKDTQYF.

At least ten counts were recorded for this clonotype. The V call is TRBV7-2, the J call TRBJ2-7, with 7 nucleotides matching TRBD1. Germline V gene lookup returns CDR1 SGHTA and CDR2 FQGNSA. The CDR3 totals 13 residues. V was clipped by 4 bases and J by 0 bases; unmatched bases: 0. CDR3 amino acids: CASSWDSSYEQYF. Written as DNA, the CDR3 is TGTGCCAGCAGCTGGGACAGCTCCTACGAGCAGTACTTC.

This clonotype was counted many times. The junction departs from the called germline gene at one end, perhaps through a read error. The J gene is TRBJ2-7, the V gene TRBV20-1, with a possible D match to TRBD1 (5 bases). This CDR3 is 14 amino acids long. Germline V gene data show CDR1 as DFQATT and CDR2 as SNEGSKA (reference sequence). The CDR3 loop reads CSARVTVTSSEQYF. DNA of the CDR3: TGCAGTGCTAGAGTGACAGTGACCTCCTCCGAGCAGTACTTC.

This clonotype came up many times. The gene calls are TRBV11-2 and TRBJ2-2; D could derive from TRBD1 or TRBD2 (5 bases each). CDR1 is SGHAT, CDR2 FQNNGV, per germline. The V end lost 0 bases, the J end lost 0 bases, and 11 bases lay between the germline ends. The CDR3 loop spans 17 amino acids. The CDR3 here is CASSLDHLGANTGELFF. CDR3 nucleotide sequence: TGTGCCAGCAGCTTAGATCATCTGGGGGCGAACACCGGGGAGCTGTTTTTT.

Ten or more counts support this clonotype. The rearrangement uses TRBV2 and TRBJ2-7; TRBD1 aligns across 8 bases. The CDR3 sequence is 13 residues long. Germline lookup yields CDR1 SNHLY and CDR2 FYNNEI. V was pared by 6 bases and J by 6 bases, with 7 bases of the junction left unmatched. The CDR3 is CASRKTGAFEQYF. CDR3 in DNA: TGTGCCAGCAGAAAGACAGGGGCCTTCGAGCAGTACTTC. The full variable domain, in which reference TRBV2 and TRBJ2-7 provide the parts outside the CDR3, is EPEVTQTPSHQVTQMGQEVILRCVPISNHLYFYWYRQILGQKVEFLVSFYNNEISEKSEIFDDQFSVERPDGSNFTLKIRSTKLEDSAMYFCASRKTGAFEQYFGPGTRLTVT.

This clonotype was detected many times. The gene calls are TRBV19 and TRBJ2-7, with TRBD2 matching over 8 bases. Germline CDR1 reads LNHDA; CDR2 reads SQIVND (reference sequence). This CDR3 spans 14 amino acids. Trimming took 5 bases from V and 4 from J; bases not matched to a gene: 7. As DNA, the CDR3 is TGTGCCAGTAGTCAGCAGCGGGAGCGTTACGAGCAGTACTTC. This sequence encodes CASSQQRERYEQYF.

This clonotype was counted ten times or more. This chain uses TRBV12-3 or TRBV12-4 with TRBJ1-2, with D possibly TRBD1 on 6 matching bases. The V end was cut by 3 bases, the J end by 7 bases, with 15 bases between. This CDR3 spans 14 amino acids. CDR3: CASSFQGTYGGYTF. CDR3 coding DNA: TGTGCCAGCAGTTTTCAGGGGACCTATGGTGGCTACACCTTC.

This clonotype appeared many times. The genes are TRBV11-1 and TRBJ2-7, with 10 bases identical to TRBD2. The CDR3 is 15 residues long. V shed 5 bases and J 2 bases; nucleotides not matched to a gene: 6. Germline CDR1 is SGHAT and CDR2 is FQDESV (reference sequence). The CDR3 loop reads CASSPGLAVTYEQYF. DNA of the CDR3: TGTGCCAGCAGCCCTGGACTAGCGGTTACCTACGAGCAGTACTTC.

In the case of this clonotype: This may come from a read error, since a much larger clone is one base off. The rearrangement joins TRBV12-3 or TRBV12-4 to TRBJ2-7; D is unresolved. The CDR3 is made up of 14 amino acids. V was cut by 6 bases and J by 2 bases, with 14 bases left in between. CDR3 loop: CASRARRAAYEQYF. CDR3 coding DNA: TGTGCCAGCAGAGCGAGACGGGCCGCCTACGAGCAGTACTTC.

In its sample, this clonotype was seen many times. The chain carries TRBV10-3 and TRBJ2-1, with D tentatively TRBD1 or TRBD2 (5 bases each). This CDR3 is built from 11 residues. Trimming stripped 9 bases from V and 3 bases from J, with 6 bases between. Germline CDR1 and CDR2: ENHRY and SYGVKD. CDR3 bases: TGTGCCATGGGGGACTACAATGAGCAGTTCTTC. Residues: CAMGDYNEQFF.

The chain links TRBV5-4 to TRBJ2-3; the match to TRBD2 covers 7 bases. The germline CDR1 and CDR2 sequences are SGHNT and YYREEE (reference sequence). This CDR3 is built from 17 residues. V lost 1 base and J lost 0; bases outside the gene matches: 8. Written as DNA, the CDR3 is TGTGCCAGCAGCTTGAGGTCAGCGGGACCTAGCACAGATACGCAGTATTTT. Protein sequence: CASSLRSAGPSTDTQYF.

The chain recombines TRBV19 with TRBJ1-6; D perhaps matches TRBD1 (5 bases). This CDR3 is 15 amino acids long. V was clipped by 6 bases and J by 5 bases, with 14 bases between them. CDR1 is LNHDA, CDR2 SQIVND, per germline (reference sequence). The CDR3 loop reads CASRRSGTDNSPLHF. CDR3 nucleotides: TGTGCCAGTAGAAGATCCGGGACGGATAATTCACCCCTCCACTTT.

The CDR3 nucleotides read TGTGCCAGCAGCAACGTGGGATGGGACACTGAAGCTTTCTTT. Its translation is CASSNVGWDTEAFF. The chain couples TRBV7-2 to TRBJ1-1; D is uncertain. Germline CDR1 is SGHTA and CDR2 is FQGNSA. This CDR3 region has 14 residues. The ends were cut back, 5 bases at V and 3 bases at J, with 13 bases in the middle. Together with reference TRBV7-2 and TRBJ1-1, the CDR3 gives the full variable domain: GAGVSQSPSNKVTEKGKDVELRCDPISGHTALYWYRQSLGQGLEFLIYFQGNSAPDKSGLPSDRFSAERTGGSVSTLTIQRTQQEDSAVYLCASSNVGWDTEAFFGQGTRLTVV.

Only a few counts were recorded for this clonotype. V gene TRBV6-5 combines with J gene TRBJ2-7; no clear D. Trimming stripped 5 bases from V and 6 bases from J, with 14 bases between. The CDR3 contains 13 residues. Per the germline V gene, CDR1 is MNHEY and CDR2 is SVGAGI. Here the CDR3 reads CASSPLSGREQYF. The CDR3 DNA reads TGTGCCAGCAGTCCCCTCTCCGGGCGCGAGCAGTACTTC.

Concerning this clonotype itself: One junction end disagrees with the germline gene, perhaps due to a read error. V is TRBV7-9 and J is TRBJ2-5, with TRBD1 matching over 11 bases. This CDR3 comprises 17 residues. Per the germline V gene, CDR1 is SEHNR and CDR2 is FQNEAQ (reference sequence). CDR3 region: CASKPKGTGGTQEPQYF. DNA of the CDR3: TGTGCCAGCAAACCGAAAGGGACAGGGGGTACTCAAGAGCCCCAGTACTTC. The variable domain in full, with the rest retrieved from reference TRBV7-9 and TRBJ2-5, is DTGVSQNPRHKITKRGQNVTFRCDPISEHNRLYWYRQTLGQGPEFLTYFQNEAQLEKSRLLSDRFSAERPKGSFSTLEIQRTEQGDSAMYLCASKPKGTGGTQEPQYFGPGTRLLVL.

This clonotype has a handful of counts. The genes are TRBV5-8 and TRBJ2-2; 7 positions match TRBD1. The CDR3 length is 18 residues. Per the germline V gene, CDR1 is SGHTS and CDR2 is YDEGEE. V dropped 2 bases and J dropped 0; count of bases not matched to a gene: 10. For the CDR3, the DNA is TGTGCCAGCAGCTTCTCCCCTAGGGGGCGCCCGAACACCGGGGAGCTGTTTTTT. It yields the protein CASSFSPRGRPNTGELFF.

This clonotype showed up many times. The chain couples TRBV24-1 to TRBJ1-5; the D is unclear. The CDR3 is made up of 11 amino acids. V gave up 6 bases and J gave up 9 bases, with 8 bases separating them. The germline V gene has CDR1 KGHDR and CDR2 SFDVKD. CDR3 DNA sequence: TGTGCCACCAGTTCACGGGGGCCCCAGCATTTT. The encoded protein is CATSSRGPQHF.

This clonotype was seen a few times. Since a much larger clone is just one base distant, this may be a read error. The J gene is TRBJ2-7, the V gene TRBV7-2; D possibly matches TRBD1 or TRBD2 (5 bases each). V lost 1 base and J lost 0, with 10 bases in between. Per germline, CDR1 SGHTA and CDR2 FQGNSA. The CDR3 loop spans 15 amino acids. The CDR3 DNA reads as TGTACCAGCAGCTTAGAGGCAGGGAGCTCCTACGAGCAGTACTTC. Protein sequence: CTSSLEAGSSYEQYF.

This clonotype has a handful of counts. At one of its ends the junction is not consistent with the germline gene, which may arise from a read error. This chain uses TRBV7-2 with TRBJ2-3, with no clear D. CDR3 size: 17 residues. Germline V gene sequence: CDR1 SGHTA, CDR2 FQGNSA. The CDR3 DNA is TGTGCCAGCAGCTTCGGACGGGCCCTAGGGAACACAGATCCGCAGTATTTT. Translation: CASSFGRALGNTDPQYF.

This clonotype was observed a few times. The rearrangement links TRBV19 to TRBJ2-1; 7 positions match TRBD2. CDR1 and CDR2 (germline): LNHDA, SQIVND (reference sequence). This CDR3 comprises 15 residues. Trimming removed 1 base from V and 5 bases from J; junction bases left unmatched: 5. The CDR3 here is CASSIGGGDNNEQFF. For the CDR3, the DNA is TGTGCCAGTAGTATAGGGGGGGGGGATAACAATGAGCAGTTCTTC.

The V gene is TRBV20-1, the J gene TRBJ1-1; a weak D match, TRBD1 (5 bases). The CDR3 runs to 12 residues. The germline V and J ends were trimmed by 0 bases and 10 bases, with 12 bases remaining between them. The germline V gene has CDR1 DFQATT and CDR2 SNEGSKA (reference sequence). CDR3 in DNA: TGCAGTGCTAGAGAGGCAGGGCGGGGAGCTTTCTTT. Amino acids: CSAREAGRGAFF.